This TCR beta chain was sequenced for a study of cytomegalovirus exposure and HLA in healthy donors. Study-wide background: A later analysis reported the same platform for the 90 to 150 validation repertoires and the approximately 720 first-cohort repertoires. Study results and limitations: TCR clusters originating in the first cohort tended to co-occur in the roughly 120 validation repertoires, according to a later analysis. Rarity characterized most TCR sequences, yet some public TCRs appeared in many donors.

A remark on this clone: The antigen remains unidentified.

The donors were members of the roughly 120-subject validation cohort (separate from the approximately 670-subject first cohort). The CDR3 is 14 amino acids. V was trimmed by 1 base and J by 2 bases, leaving 9 bases between them. CDR1 SGHRS and CDR2 YFSETQ come from the germline V gene. Assay: immunoSEQ multiplex PCR; the TCRdb copy retains only in-frame clones and omits some. The sample holds about 150,000 clones, approximately 88% seen once. The V and J genes are TRBV5-1 and TRBJ2-5, with D possibly matching TRBD2 (6 bases). This receptor was taken from a woman aged 18-29 years in good health and CMV-seropositive. Material for sequencing was PBMCs. The CDR3 loop reads CASSLTGVQETQYF. CDR3 DNA: TGCGCCAGCAGCTTGACGGGAGTACAAGAGACCCAGTACTTC.